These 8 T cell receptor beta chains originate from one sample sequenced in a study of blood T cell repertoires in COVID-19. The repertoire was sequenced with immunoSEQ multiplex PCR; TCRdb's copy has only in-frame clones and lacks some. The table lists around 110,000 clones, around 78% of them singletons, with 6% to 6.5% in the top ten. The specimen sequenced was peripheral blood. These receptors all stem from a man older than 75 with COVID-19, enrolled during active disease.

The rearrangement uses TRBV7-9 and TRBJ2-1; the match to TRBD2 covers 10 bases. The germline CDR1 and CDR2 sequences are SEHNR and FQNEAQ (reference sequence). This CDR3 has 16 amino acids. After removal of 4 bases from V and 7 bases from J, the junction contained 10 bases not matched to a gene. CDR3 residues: CASSWVLAGVWNEQFF. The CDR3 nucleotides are TGTGCCAGCAGCTGGGTTCTAGCGGGAGTGTGGAATGAGCAGTTCTTC.

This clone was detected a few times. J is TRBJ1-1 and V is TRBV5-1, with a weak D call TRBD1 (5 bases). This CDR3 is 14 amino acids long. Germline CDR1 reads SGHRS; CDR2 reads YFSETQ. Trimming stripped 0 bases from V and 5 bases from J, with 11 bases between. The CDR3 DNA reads TGCGCCAGCAGCTTGGGGCAGGGAGGGACTGAAGCTTTCTTT. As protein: CASSLGQGGTEAFF.

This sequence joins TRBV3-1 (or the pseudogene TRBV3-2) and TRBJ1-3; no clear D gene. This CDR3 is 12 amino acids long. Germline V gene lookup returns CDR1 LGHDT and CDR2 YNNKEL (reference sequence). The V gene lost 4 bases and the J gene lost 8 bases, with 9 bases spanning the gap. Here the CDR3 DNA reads TGTGCCAGCAGCCCCCGGCGGGACACCATATATTTT. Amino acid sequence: CASSPRRDTIYF.

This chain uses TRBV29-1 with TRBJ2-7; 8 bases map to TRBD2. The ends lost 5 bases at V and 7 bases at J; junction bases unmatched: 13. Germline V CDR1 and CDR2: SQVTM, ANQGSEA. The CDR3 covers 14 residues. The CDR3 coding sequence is TGCAGCGTTTCCGGGACTAGTCCTATGAGTGAGCAGTACTTC. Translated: CSVSGTSPMSEQYF.

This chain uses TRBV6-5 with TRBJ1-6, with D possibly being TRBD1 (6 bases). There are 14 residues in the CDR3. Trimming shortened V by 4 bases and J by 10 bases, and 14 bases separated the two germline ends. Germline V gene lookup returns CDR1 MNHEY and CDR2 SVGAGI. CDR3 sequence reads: CASSLRGPDSPLHF. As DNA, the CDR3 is TGTGCCAGCAGTTTGCGGGGGCCGGACTCACCCCTCCACTTT.

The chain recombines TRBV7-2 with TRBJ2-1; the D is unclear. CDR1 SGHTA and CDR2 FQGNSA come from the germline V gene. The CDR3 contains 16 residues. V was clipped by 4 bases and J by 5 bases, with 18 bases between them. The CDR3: CASSSFAWLENNEQFF. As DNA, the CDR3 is TGTGCCAGCAGCTCCTTCGCCTGGCTAGAGAACAATGAGCAGTTCTTC. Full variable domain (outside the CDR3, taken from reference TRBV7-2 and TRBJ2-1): GAGVSQSPSNKVTEKGKDVELRCDPISGHTALYWYRQSLGQGLEFLIYFQGNSAPDKSGLPSDRFSAERTGGSVSTLTIQRTQQEDSAVYLCASSSFAWLENNEQFFGPGTRLTVL.

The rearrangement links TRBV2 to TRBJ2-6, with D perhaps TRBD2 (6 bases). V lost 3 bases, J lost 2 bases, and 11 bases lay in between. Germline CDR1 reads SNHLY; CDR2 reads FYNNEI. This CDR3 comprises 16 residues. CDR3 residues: CASSDFTGAGANVLTF. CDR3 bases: TGTGCCAGCAGTGATTTCACGGGGGCTGGGGCCAACGTCCTGACTTTC.

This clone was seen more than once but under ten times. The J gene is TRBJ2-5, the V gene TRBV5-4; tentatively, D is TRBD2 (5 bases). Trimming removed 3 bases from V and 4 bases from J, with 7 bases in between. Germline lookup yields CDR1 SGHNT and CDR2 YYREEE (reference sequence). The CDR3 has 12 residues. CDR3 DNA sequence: TGTGCCAGCAGCTCCCGGGGAGAGACCCAGTACTTC. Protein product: CASSSRGETQYF.